These T cell receptor beta chains were read from a single sample in a study of blood T cell repertoires in COVID-19. Sequencing was performed with immunoSEQ multiplex PCR; in TCRdb, only in-frame clones are kept and a portion is missing. The sample has 100,000 to 150,000 clones, around nine tenths seen once. Sequencing input: peripheral blood. These receptors all stem from a man in his fifties or sixties with COVID-19, enrolled during active disease. Both conserved end residues are part of each CDR3.

CDR3 | length | J | V
CAWGTGNGYTF | 11 | TRBJ1-2 | TRBV30
CASSVGLAGGSDTQYF | 16 | TRBJ2-3 | TRBV6-2/TRBV6-3
CASSERGTLGNTIYF | 15 | TRBJ1-3 | TRBV6-1
CAWSASGLAGTEAFF | 15 | TRBJ1-1 | TRBV30
CASSSLTSYGYTF | 13 | TRBJ1-2 | TRBV28
CASTDGTPNEQFF | 13 | TRBJ2-1 | TRBV12-3/TRBV12-4
CASSQPGNEQFF | 12 | TRBJ2-1 | TRBV7-2
CASSPLGQGNSPLHF | 15 | TRBJ1-6 | TRBV18
CASRRGGEGVGETQYF | 16 | TRBJ2-5 | TRBV10-2
CASSQTSGGASYNEQFF | 17 | TRBJ2-1 | TRBV5-1
CASSLGTYNEQFF | 13 | TRBJ2-1 | TRBV19
CASSENIQGRGGYTF | 15 | TRBJ1-2 | TRBV25-1
CASSLQRNQPQHF | 13 | TRBJ1-5 | TRBV12-3/TRBV12-4
CASQTSGTDTQYF | 13 | TRBJ2-3 | TRBV6-6
CASKLRTRDTEAFF | 14 | TRBJ1-1 | TRBV10-1
CASSVQGAWDQPQHF | 15 | TRBJ1-5 | TRBV9
CASSQDRYTEKLFF | 14 | TRBJ1-4 | TRBV13
CASSEGTGVLYEQYF | 15 | TRBJ2-7 | TRBV6-1
CASSGQTNTEAFF | 13 | TRBJ1-1 | TRBV18
CAISDSGGPYGYTF | 14 | TRBJ1-2 | TRBV10-3
CASSLERGGPETQYF | 15 | TRBJ2-5 | TRBV7-2
CAWSRGYEQYF | 11 | TRBJ2-7 | TRBV30
CASSSPGPSEAFF | 13 | TRBJ1-1 | TRBV5-4
CASSPAGQGITEAFF | 15 | TRBJ1-1 | TRBV5-4
CASSPRRTGGSNEQFF | 16 | TRBJ2-1 | TRBV27